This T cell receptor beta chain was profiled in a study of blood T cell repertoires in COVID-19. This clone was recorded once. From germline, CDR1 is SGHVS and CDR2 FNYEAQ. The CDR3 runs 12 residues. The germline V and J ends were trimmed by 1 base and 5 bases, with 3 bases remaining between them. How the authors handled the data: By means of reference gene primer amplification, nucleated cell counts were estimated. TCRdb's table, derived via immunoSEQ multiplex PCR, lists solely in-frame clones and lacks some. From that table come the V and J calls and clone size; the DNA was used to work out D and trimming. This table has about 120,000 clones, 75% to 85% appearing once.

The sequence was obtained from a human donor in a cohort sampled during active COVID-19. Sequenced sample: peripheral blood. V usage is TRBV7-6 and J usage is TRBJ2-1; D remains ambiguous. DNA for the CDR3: TGTGCCAGCAGCTTAGTAGACAATGAGCAGTTCTTC. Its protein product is CASSLVDNEQFF.